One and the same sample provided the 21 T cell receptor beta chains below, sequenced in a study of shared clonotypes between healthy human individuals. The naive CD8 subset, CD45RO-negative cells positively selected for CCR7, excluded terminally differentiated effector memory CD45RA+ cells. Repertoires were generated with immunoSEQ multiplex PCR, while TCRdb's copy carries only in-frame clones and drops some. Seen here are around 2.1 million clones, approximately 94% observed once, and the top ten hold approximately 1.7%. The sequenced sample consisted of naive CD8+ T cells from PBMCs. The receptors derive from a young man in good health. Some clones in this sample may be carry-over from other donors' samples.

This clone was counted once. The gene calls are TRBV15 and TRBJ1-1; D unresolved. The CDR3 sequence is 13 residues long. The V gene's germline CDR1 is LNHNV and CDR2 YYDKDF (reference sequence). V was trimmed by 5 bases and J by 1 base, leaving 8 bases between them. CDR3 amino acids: CATSHIENTEAFF. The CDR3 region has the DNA TGTGCCACCAGCCATATTGAGAACACTGAAGCTTTCTTT.

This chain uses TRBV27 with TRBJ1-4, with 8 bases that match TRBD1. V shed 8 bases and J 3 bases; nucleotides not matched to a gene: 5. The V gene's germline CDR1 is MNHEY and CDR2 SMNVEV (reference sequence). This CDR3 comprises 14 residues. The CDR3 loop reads CASGEQGANEKLFF. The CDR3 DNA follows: TGTGCCAGCGGGGAACAGGGGGCTAATGAAAAACTGTTTTTT.

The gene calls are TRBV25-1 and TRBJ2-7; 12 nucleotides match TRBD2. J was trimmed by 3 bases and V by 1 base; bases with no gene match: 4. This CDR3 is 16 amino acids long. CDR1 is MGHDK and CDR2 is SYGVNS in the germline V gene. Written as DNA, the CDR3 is TGTGCCAGCAGTGAATTAGAACTAGCGGGGGGCTACGAGCAGTACTTC. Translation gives CASSELELAGGYEQYF.

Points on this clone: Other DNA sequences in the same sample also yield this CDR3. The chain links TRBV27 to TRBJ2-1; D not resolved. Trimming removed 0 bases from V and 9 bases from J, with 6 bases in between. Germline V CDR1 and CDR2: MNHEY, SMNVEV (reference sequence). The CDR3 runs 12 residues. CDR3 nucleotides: TGTGCCAGCAGTTTATCCTGGGGTGAGCAGTTCTTC. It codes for CASSLSWGEQFF.

CDR3 region: CASSPQFLLGSDTQYF. The CDR3 DNA sequence: TGTGCCAGCAGTCCCCAATTCCTCCTGGGGTCTGATACGCAGTATTTT. The chain links TRBV27 to TRBJ2-3, with no clear D. V lost 5 bases and J 6 bases, leaving 21 bases between the germline ends. Looked up from germline, CDR1 is MNHEY and CDR2 is SMNVEV (reference sequence). The CDR3 runs 16 residues.

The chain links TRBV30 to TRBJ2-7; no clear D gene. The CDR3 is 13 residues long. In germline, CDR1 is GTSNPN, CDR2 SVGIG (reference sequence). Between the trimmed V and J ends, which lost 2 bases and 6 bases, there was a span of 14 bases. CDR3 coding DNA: TGTGCCTGGAGTTCCTTAAGGATCAGCGAGCAGTACTTC. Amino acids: CAWSSLRISEQYF.

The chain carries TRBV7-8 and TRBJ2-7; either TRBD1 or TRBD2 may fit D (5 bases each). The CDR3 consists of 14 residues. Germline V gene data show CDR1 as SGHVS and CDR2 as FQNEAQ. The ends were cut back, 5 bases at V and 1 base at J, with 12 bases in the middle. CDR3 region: CASSDRDRSYEQYF. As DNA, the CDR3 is TGTGCCAGCAGCGACCGGGACCGTTCCTACGAGCAGTACTTC.

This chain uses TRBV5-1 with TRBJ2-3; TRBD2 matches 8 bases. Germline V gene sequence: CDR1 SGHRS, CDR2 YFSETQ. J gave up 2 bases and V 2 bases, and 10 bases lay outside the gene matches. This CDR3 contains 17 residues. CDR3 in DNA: TGCGCCAGCAGCTTCACACTAGCGGAGACCCTCACAGATACGCAGTATTTT. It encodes CASSFTLAETLTDTQYF.

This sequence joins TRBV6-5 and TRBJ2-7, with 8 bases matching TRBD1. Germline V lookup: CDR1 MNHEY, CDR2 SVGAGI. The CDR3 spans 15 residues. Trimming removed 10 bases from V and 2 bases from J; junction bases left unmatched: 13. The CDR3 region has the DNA TGTGCCACTAATGCCCGGGACAGGCCACCCTACGAGCAGTACTTC. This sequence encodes CATNARDRPPYEQYF.

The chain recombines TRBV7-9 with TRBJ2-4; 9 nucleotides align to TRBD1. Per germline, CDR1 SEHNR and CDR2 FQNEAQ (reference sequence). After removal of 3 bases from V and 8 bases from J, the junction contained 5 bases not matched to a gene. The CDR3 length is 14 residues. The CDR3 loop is CASSFGQGWDIQYF. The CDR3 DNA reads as TGTGCCAGCAGCTTTGGACAGGGGTGGGACATTCAGTACTTC.

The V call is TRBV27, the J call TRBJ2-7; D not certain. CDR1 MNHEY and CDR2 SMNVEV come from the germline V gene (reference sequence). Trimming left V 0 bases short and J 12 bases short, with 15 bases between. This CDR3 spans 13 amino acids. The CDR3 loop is CASSLSRMARRYF. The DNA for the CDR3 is TGTGCCAGCAGTTTATCCCGAATGGCTAGGAGGTACTTC.

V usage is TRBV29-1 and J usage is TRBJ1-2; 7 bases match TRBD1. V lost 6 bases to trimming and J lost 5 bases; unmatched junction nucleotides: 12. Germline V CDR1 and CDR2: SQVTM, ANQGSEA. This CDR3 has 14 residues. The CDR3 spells CSVGPPGQHYGYTF. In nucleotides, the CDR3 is TGCAGCGTGGGGCCCCCGGGACAGCATTATGGCTACACCTTC.

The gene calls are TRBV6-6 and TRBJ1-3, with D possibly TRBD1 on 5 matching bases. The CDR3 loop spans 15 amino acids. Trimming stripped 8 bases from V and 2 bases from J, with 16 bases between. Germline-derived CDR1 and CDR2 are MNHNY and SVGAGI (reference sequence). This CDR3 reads CASSALGEPGNTIYF. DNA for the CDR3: TGTGCCAGCTCTGCCTTAGGGGAGCCTGGAAACACCATATATTTT.

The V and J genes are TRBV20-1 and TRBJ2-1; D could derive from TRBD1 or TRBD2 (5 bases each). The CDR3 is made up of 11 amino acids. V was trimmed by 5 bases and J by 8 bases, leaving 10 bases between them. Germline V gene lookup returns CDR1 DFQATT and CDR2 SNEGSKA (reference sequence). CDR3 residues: CSAPVGDEQFF. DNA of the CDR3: TGCAGTGCTCCCGTGGGGGATGAGCAGTTCTTC.

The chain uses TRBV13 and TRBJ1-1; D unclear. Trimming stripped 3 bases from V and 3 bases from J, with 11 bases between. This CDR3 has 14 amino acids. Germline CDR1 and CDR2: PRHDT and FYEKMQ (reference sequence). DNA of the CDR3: TGTGCCAGCAGCTTGGGATTTGAGGACACTGAAGCTTTCTTT. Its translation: CASSLGFEDTEAFF.

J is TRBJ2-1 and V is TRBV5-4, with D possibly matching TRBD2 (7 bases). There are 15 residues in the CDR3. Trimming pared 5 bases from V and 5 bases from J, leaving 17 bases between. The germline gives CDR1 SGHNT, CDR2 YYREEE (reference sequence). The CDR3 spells CASSGGLAENNEQFF. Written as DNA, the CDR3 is TGTGCCAGCAGTGGGGGGCTAGCGGAGAACAATGAGCAGTTCTTC.

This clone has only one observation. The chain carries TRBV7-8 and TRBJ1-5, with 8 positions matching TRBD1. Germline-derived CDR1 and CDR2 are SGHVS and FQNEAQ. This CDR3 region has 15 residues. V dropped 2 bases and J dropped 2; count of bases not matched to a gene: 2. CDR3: CASSLMDRGNQPQHF. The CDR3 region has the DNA TGTGCCAGCAGCTTAATGGACAGGGGCAATCAGCCCCAGCATTTT.

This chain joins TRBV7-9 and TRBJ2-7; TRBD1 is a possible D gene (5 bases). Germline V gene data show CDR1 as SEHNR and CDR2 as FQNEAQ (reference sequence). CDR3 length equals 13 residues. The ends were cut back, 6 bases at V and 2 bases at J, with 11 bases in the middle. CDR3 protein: CASRGPVTYEQYF. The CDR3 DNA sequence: TGTGCCAGCAGGGGGCCGGTAACCTACGAGCAGTACTTC. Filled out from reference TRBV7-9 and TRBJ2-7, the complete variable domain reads DTGVSQNPRHKITKRGQNVTFRCDPISEHNRLYWYRQTLGQGPEFLTYFQNEAQLEKSRLLSDRFSAERPKGSFSTLEIQRTEQGDSAMYLCASRGPVTYEQYFGPGTRLTVT.

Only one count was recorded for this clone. DNA of the CDR3: TGTGCCAGCAGCGCCCGACAGGCCCCTGGAGAGACCCAGTACTTC. This codes for CASSARQAPGETQYF. The chain couples TRBV9 to TRBJ2-5; maybe TRBD1 (6 bases). This CDR3 has 15 amino acids. V lost 3 bases to trimming and J lost 4 bases, with 16 bases between them. Germline V gene sequence: CDR1 SGDLS, CDR2 YYNGEE.

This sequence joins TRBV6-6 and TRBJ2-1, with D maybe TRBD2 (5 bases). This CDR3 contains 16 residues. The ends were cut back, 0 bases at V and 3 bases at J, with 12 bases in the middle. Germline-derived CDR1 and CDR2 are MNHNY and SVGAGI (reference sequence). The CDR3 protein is CASSYSLAPLYNEQFF. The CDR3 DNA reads TGTGCCAGCAGTTACTCGCTAGCCCCTCTCTACAATGAGCAGTTCTTC.

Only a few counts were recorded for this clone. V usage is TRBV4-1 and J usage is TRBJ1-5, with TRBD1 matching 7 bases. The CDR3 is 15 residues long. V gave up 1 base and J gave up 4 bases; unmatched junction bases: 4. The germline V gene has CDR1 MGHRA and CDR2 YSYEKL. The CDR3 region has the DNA TGCGCCAGCAGCCAAGGGGACAGACAAAATCAGCCCCAGCATTTT. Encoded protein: CASSQGDRQNQPQHF.